This T cell receptor beta chain was sequenced for a study of blood T cell repertoires in COVID-19. On the study more broadly: The United States, Italy and Spain provided the acute and convalescent COVID-19 samples. T cells, B-cell-depleted T cells, or PBMCs provided the cDNA or gDNA that served as material.

Germline V gene sequence: CDR1 SGHAT, CDR2 FQNNGV. The V gene end was trimmed by 2 bases and the J gene end by 8 bases; junction bases not matched to a gene: 8. The CDR3 has 15 residues. How the authors handled the data: Reference gene primer amplification in the assay estimated nucleated cell counts. TCRdb keeps only in-frame clones here, not all; method: immunoSEQ multiplex PCR. V and J calls and clone size follow that table, whereas D and trimming were derived from the DNA. The sample carries 250,000 to 350,000 clones, around 85% recorded once. The clonotype originates from a human donor with COVID-19, enrolled during active disease. The donor label of this sample is uncertain. V is TRBV11-2 and J is TRBJ1-4; 7 bases are shared with TRBD1. The sample consisted of peripheral blood. The CDR3 sequence is CASSLTQGLEEKLFF. The DNA for the CDR3 is TGTGCCAGCAGCTTAACACAGGGGCTTGAGGAAAAACTGTTTTTT.